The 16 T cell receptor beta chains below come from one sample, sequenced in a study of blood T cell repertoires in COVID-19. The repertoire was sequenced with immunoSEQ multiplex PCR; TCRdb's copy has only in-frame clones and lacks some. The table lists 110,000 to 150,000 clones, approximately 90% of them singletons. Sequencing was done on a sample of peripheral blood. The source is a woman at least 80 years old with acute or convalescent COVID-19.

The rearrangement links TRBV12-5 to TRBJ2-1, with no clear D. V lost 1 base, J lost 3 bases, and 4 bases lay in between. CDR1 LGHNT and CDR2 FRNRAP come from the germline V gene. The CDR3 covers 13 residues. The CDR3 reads CASGLALYNEQFF. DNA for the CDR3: TGTGCTAGTGGTTTGGCCCTCTACAATGAGCAGTTCTTC.

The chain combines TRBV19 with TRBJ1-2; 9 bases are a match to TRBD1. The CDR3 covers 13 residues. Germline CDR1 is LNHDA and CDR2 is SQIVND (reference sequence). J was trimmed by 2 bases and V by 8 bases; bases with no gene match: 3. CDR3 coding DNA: TGTGCCAGTCGGGACAGGGACAACTATGGCTACACCTTC. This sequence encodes CASRDRDNYGYTF.

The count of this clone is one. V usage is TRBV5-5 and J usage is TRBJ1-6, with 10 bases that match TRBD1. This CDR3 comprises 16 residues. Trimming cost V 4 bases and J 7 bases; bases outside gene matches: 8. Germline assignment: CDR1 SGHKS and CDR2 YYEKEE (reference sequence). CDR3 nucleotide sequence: TGTGCCAGCAGCGTTCCGACAGGGGGCCCGAATTCACCCCTCCACTTT. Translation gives CASSVPTGGPNSPLHF.

The CDR3 protein is CASSELGGTPVSDTQYF. The DNA of the CDR3 is TGTGCCAGCAGTGAATTGGGAGGAACCCCGGTTTCAGATACGCAGTATTTT. The chain carries TRBV25-1 and TRBJ2-3; the D gene is possibly TRBD2 (6 bases). The V gene lost 1 base and the J gene lost 4 bases, with 18 bases spanning the gap. The CDR3 has 17 residues. CDR1 and CDR2 (germline): MGHDK, SYGVNS.

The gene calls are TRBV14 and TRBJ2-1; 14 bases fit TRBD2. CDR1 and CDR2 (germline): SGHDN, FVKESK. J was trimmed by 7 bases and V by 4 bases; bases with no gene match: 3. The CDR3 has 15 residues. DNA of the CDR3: TGTGCCAGCAGCCGACTAGCGGGGGGGCATAATGAGCAGTTCTTC. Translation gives CASSRLAGGHNEQFF.

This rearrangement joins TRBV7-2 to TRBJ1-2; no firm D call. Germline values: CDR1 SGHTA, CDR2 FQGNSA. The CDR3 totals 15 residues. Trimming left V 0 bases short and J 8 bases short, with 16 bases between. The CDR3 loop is CASSLARGGRWGYTF. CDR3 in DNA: TGTGCCAGCAGCTTAGCGCGAGGAGGGCGGTGGGGCTACACCTTC.

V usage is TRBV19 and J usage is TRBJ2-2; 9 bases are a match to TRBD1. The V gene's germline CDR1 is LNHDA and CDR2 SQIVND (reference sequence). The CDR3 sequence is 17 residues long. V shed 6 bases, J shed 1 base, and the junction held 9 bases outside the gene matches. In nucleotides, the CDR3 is TGTGCCAGTAGCCCTAGTCGGGACAGGGAGAACACCGGGGAGCTGTTTTTT. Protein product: CASSPSRDRENTGELFF.

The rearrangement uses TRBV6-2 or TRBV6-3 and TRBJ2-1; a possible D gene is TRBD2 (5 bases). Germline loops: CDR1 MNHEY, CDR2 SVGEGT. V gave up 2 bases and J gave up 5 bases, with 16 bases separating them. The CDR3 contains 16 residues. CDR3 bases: TGTGCCAGCAGTTACCCCGAGGGTACGGGAAACAATGAGCAGTTCTTC. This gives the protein CASSYPEGTGNNEQFF.

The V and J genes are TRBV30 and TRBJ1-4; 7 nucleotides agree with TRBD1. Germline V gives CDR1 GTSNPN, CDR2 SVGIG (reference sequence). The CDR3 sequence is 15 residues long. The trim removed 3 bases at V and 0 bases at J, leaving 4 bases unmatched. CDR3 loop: CAWSRGDATNEKLFF. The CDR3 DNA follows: TGTGCCTGGAGCAGGGGGGATGCAACTAATGAAAAACTGTTTTTT.

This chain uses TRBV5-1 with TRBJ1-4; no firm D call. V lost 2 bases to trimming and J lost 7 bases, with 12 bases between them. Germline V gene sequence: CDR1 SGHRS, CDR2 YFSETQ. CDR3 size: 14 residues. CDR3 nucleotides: TGCGCCAGCAGCTTTGGGCAGCCGATTGAAAAACTGTTTTTT. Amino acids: CASSFGQPIEKLFF.

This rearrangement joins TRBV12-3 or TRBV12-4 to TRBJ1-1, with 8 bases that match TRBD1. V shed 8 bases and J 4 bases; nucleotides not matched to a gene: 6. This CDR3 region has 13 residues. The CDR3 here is CASRRGLGTEAFF. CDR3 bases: TGTGCCAGCCGCAGGGGGCTCGGCACTGAAGCTTTCTTT.

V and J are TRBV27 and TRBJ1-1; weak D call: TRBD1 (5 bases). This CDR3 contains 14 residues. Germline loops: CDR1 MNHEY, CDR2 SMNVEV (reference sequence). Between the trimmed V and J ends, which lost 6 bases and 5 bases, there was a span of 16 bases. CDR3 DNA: TGTGCCAGCAGCCACCGTGGGGCGGGGACTGAAGCTTTCTTT. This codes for CASSHRGAGTEAFF.

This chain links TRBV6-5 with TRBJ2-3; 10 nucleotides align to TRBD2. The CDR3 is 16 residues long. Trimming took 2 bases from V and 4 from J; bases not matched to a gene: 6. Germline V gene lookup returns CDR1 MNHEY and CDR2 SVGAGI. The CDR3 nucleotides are TGTGCCAGCAGTTACCAGGCTAGCGGGGGTGCAGATACGCAGTATTTT. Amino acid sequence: CASSYQASGGADTQYF.

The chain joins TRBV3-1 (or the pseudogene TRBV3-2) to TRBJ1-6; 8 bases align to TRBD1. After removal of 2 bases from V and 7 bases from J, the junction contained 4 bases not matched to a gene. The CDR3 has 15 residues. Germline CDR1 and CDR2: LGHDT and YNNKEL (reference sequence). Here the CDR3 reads CASSQLGQVNSPLHF. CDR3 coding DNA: TGTGCCAGCAGCCAACTGGGACAGGTGAATTCACCCCTCCACTTT.

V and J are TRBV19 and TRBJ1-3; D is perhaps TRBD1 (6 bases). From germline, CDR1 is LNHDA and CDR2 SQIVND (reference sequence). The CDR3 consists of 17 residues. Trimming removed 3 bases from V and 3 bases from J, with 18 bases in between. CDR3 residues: CASSIAWRGQGGNTIYF. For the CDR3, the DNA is TGTGCCAGTAGTATTGCCTGGCGGGGGCAGGGTGGAAACACCATATATTTT.

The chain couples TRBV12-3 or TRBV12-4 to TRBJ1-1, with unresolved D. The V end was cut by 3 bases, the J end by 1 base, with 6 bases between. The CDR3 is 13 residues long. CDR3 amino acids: CASSFLANTEAFF. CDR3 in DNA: TGTGCCAGCAGTTTCCTGGCGAACACTGAAGCTTTCTTT.